These 23 T cell receptor beta chains share one sample of origin, sequenced in a study of T cell responses to AZD1222 COVID-19 vaccine. Profiled with immunoSEQ multiplex PCR; TCRdb holds only in-frame clones, not every one. Counted here are about 150,000 clones, under 95% occurring once; the ten biggest clones make up 1.5% to 2%. The starting material was peripheral blood, obtained on day 0 of AZD1222 vaccination. The source is an adult in good health.

CDR3 DNA sequence: TGTGCCAGTAGTATAAGGTACGGTGGAGACTATGGCTACACCTTC. This translates into CASSIRYGGDYGYTF. This chain connects TRBV19 to TRBJ1-2; the D is unclear. This CDR3 contains 15 residues. CDR1 and CDR2 from the germline V gene are LNHDA and SQIVND (reference sequence). Between the trimmed V and J ends, which lost 2 bases and 3 bases, there was a span of 13 bases.

V usage is TRBV24-1 and J usage is TRBJ2-3; weak D call: TRBD1 (6 bases). This CDR3 is built from 15 residues. The V and J ends lost 4 bases and 6 bases respectively, with 16 bases between them. In germline, CDR1 is KGHDR, CDR2 SFDVKD. CDR3 residues: CATSDNRVGGDTQYF. In DNA, the CDR3 is TGTGCCACCAGTGACAACAGGGTGGGTGGGGATACGCAGTATTTT.

This chain joins TRBV5-6 and TRBJ1-1; the D is unclear. The CDR3 is 14 amino acids. V lost 2 bases to trimming and J lost 0 bases, with 8 bases between them. In germline, CDR1 is SGHDT, CDR2 YYEEEE. This chain's CDR3 is CASSFGHVNTEAFF. The CDR3 DNA follows: TGTGCCAGCAGCTTTGGGCACGTGAACACTGAAGCTTTCTTT.

The chain combines TRBV5-4 with TRBJ2-1; TRBD2 might be the D (6 bases). There are 15 residues in the CDR3. CDR1 and CDR2 from the germline V gene are SGHNT and YYREEE (reference sequence). V was pared by 4 bases and J by 4 bases, with 15 bases between. CDR3 amino acids: CASSRKVAVYNEQFF. CDR3 nucleotide sequence: TGTGCCAGCAGCCGGAAGGTAGCGGTTTACAATGAGCAGTTCTTC.

This clone has just one count. The V and J genes are TRBV7-9 and TRBJ2-1, with 7 positions matching TRBD1. Germline V gene sequence: CDR1 SEHNR, CDR2 FQNEAQ (reference sequence). Losses at the gene ends were 10 bases for V and 5 bases for J; bases not matched to a gene: 5. This CDR3 comprises 12 residues. The CDR3, as DNA: TGTGCCAAAGGGACAGTTAACAATGAGCAGTTCTTC. It codes for CAKGTVNNEQFF.

The chain has TRBV5-4 and TRBJ2-5; D possibly corresponds to TRBD1 (5 bases). V was shortened by 4 bases and J by 5 bases, with 12 bases between the two germline ends. The germline V gene has CDR1 SGHNT and CDR2 YYREEE (reference sequence). The CDR3 runs 13 residues. CDR3 in DNA: TGTGCCAGCAGCCCAGGGTATGGTGAGACCCAGTACTTC. Translation gives CASSPGYGETQYF.

The chain couples TRBV6-6 to TRBJ1-3; tentative D call: TRBD1 (6 bases). The V end lost 6 bases, the J end lost 0 bases, and 12 bases lay between the germline ends. The length of the CDR3 is 15 residues. CDR1 MNHNY and CDR2 SVGAGI come from the germline V gene (reference sequence). The CDR3 loop reads CASRLTGSSGNTIYF. Written as DNA, the CDR3 is TGTGCCAGCAGACTAACAGGGTCCTCTGGAAACACCATATATTTT.

This chain joins TRBV3-1 (or the pseudogene TRBV3-2) and TRBJ2-3, with D hard to call. Deletions cut 5 bases from V and 6 bases from J, with 21 bases between. From germline, CDR1 is LGHDT and CDR2 YNNKEL (reference sequence). The CDR3 consists of 16 residues. CDR3 sequence (DNA): TGTGCCAGCAGCGCAAGGTTTGCAGAAGCCGCGGATACGCAGTATTTT. Protein sequence: CASSARFAEAADTQYF.

The V call is TRBV2, the J call TRBJ2-7, with TRBD1 matching 8 bases. There are 15 residues in the CDR3. The germline V gene has CDR1 SNHLY and CDR2 FYNNEI. V was clipped by 6 bases and J by 1 base; unmatched bases: 8. The CDR3 protein is CASRGPGQGSYEQYF. CDR3 nucleotide sequence: TGTGCCAGCAGGGGGCCAGGACAGGGATCCTACGAGCAGTACTTC.

CDR3 bases: TGCGCCAGCAGCCAATCTGGACAGATGAACACTGAAGCTTTCTTT. Translation: CASSQSGQMNTEAFF. J is TRBJ1-1 and V is TRBV4-1; maybe TRBD1 (6 bases). Germline V CDR1 and CDR2: MGHRA, YSYEKL. V was shortened by 2 bases and J by 0 bases, with 10 bases between the two germline ends. This CDR3 has 15 residues.

This chain links TRBV18 with TRBJ2-1; TRBD2 is a possible D gene (5 bases). Germline CDR1 is KGHSH and CDR2 is LQKENI. V lost 1 base and J lost 9, with 16 bases in between. CDR3 length: 15 residues. The CDR3 DNA sequence: TGTGCCAGCTCACCACGGTCCGCTAGCCTGGTTGAGCAGTTCTTC. Translation gives CASSPRSASLVEQFF.

This chain uses TRBV7-9 with TRBJ2-1; D unclear. Per the germline V gene, CDR1 is SEHNR and CDR2 is FQNEAQ (reference sequence). This CDR3 has 14 amino acids. The V end lost 1 base, the J end lost 4 bases, and 8 bases lay between the germline ends. CDR3 nucleotides: TGTGCCAGCAGCTTAGGTGGACCTTACAATGAGCAGTTCTTC. Encoded protein: CASSLGGPYNEQFF. The full variable domain, with the rest looked up from reference TRBV7-9 and TRBJ2-1, is DTGVSQNPRHKITKRGQNVTFRCDPISEHNRLYWYRQTLGQGPEFLTYFQNEAQLEKSRLLSDRFSAERPKGSFSTLEIQRTEQGDSAMYLCASSLGGPYNEQFFGPGTRLTVL.

The V gene is TRBV7-6, the J gene TRBJ2-6; unclear D gene. V lost 4 bases and J 13 bases, leaving 11 bases between the germline ends. This CDR3 spans 12 amino acids. Per germline, CDR1 SGHVS and CDR2 FNYEAQ. CDR3 DNA sequence: TGTGCCAGCAGCTCCAGCTTCTCAGTCCTGACTTTC. This gives the protein CASSSSFSVLTF.

This chain connects TRBV4-1 to TRBJ2-5, with a possible D match to TRBD2 (6 bases). Between the trimmed V and J ends, which lost 0 bases and 5 bases, there was a span of 16 bases. The germline V gene encodes CDR1 MGHRA and CDR2 YSYEKL. The CDR3 runs to 16 residues. In DNA form, the CDR3 reads TGCGCCAGCAGCCAAGATTCGGGGGTAGTATTGGAGACCCAGTACTTC. The encoded protein is CASSQDSGVVLETQYF.

This clone was seen once. The rearrangement links TRBV27 to TRBJ2-1; D not certain. Germline loops: CDR1 MNHEY, CDR2 SMNVEV (reference sequence). The CDR3 has 11 amino acids. V shed 6 bases and J shed 8 bases, with 8 bases lying between them. In DNA form, the CDR3 reads TGTGCCAGCAGCCGAGGACATGAGCAGTTCTTC. Its translation: CASSRGHEQFF.

For this clone: The same CDR3 can be traced to other DNA sequences in this sample. This chain joins TRBV9 and TRBJ1-1; D gene ambiguous. The germline V and J ends were trimmed by 0 bases and 3 bases, with 6 bases remaining between them. CDR1 and CDR2 from the germline V gene are SGDLS and YYNGEE. The CDR3 is 13 amino acids. DNA for the CDR3: TGTGCCAGCAGCGTAGGGGGAGACACTGAAGCTTTCTTT. It specifies CASSVGGDTEAFF.

The chain couples TRBV6-5 to TRBJ1-1; TRBD1 aligns across 7 bases. The CDR3 extends over 14 amino acids. Germline assignment: CDR1 MNHEY and CDR2 SVGAGI. The V segment lost 6 bases and the J segment 1 base; nucleotides outside the gene matches: 5. The DNA for the CDR3 is TGTGCCAGCAGCTACAGGGGTCAGAACACTGAAGCTTTCTTT. Amino acid sequence: CASSYRGQNTEAFF.

This clone was detected once. The chain is built from TRBV5-6 and TRBJ2-5; 8 bases fit TRBD2. Germline V gene sequence: CDR1 SGHDT, CDR2 YYEEEE. V shed 5 bases and J 2 bases; nucleotides not matched to a gene: 2. This CDR3 comprises 13 residues. As DNA, the CDR3 is TGTGCCAGCAGTGCGGGGGGTCAAGAGACCCAGTACTTC. It specifies CASSAGGQETQYF.

The chain joins TRBV2 to TRBJ1-6; 9 bases are shared with TRBD1. The ends lost 6 bases at V and 7 bases at J; junction bases unmatched: 10. Germline V lookup: CDR1 SNHLY, CDR2 FYNNEI. The CDR3 extends over 16 amino acids. The CDR3 protein is CASSLQGALGNSPLHF. The CDR3 coding sequence is TGTGCCAGCAGCTTACAGGGGGCGTTGGGGAATTCACCCCTCCACTTT.

This chain uses TRBV19 with TRBJ2-7, with 8 bases fitting TRBD2. Germline V gene lookup returns CDR1 LNHDA and CDR2 SQIVND (reference sequence). V lost 3 bases and J lost 0; bases outside the gene matches: 10. This CDR3 is 17 amino acids long. This CDR3 is CASSIGAGTRSSYEQYF. The CDR3 bases are TGTGCCAGTAGTATCGGTGCCGGGACTAGGAGCTCCTACGAGCAGTACTTC. Full variable domain (outside the CDR3, taken from reference TRBV19 and TRBJ2-7): DGGITQSPKYLFRKEGQNVTLSCEQNLNHDAMYWYRQDPGQGLRLIYYSQIVNDFQKGDIAEGYSVSREKKESFPLTVTSAQKNPTAFYLCASSIGAGTRSSYEQYFGPGTRLTVT.

This chain links TRBV1 with TRBJ1-6. TRBV1 is a pseudogene segment. This CDR3 has 20 amino acids. CDR3 bases: TGCACCAGCAGCCAAGATAGGGGACCCCAAGCAAGTTCCTATAATTCACCCCTCCACTTT. This sequence encodes CTSSQDRGPQASSYNSPLHF.

This clone showed up just once. This chain uses TRBV27 with TRBJ1-2, with a tentative D call TRBD1 (5 bases). Germline V lookup: CDR1 MNHEY, CDR2 SMNVEV (reference sequence). The CDR3 is 14 residues long. With 5 bases removed from V and 2 bases from J, the gap between germline ends came to 12 bases. CDR3 bases: TGTGCCAGCAGTCCGGACACATCAAACTATGGCTACACCTTC. Its translation: CASSPDTSNYGYTF.

This rearrangement joins TRBV27 to TRBJ2-7; TRBD1 matches 9 bases. CDR1 and CDR2 from the germline V gene are MNHEY and SMNVEV (reference sequence). The V segment lost 6 bases and the J segment 5 bases; nucleotides outside the gene matches: 11. This CDR3 region has 15 residues. The CDR3 protein is CASSLVPTGGDEQYF. The DNA for the CDR3 is TGTGCCAGCAGCTTAGTTCCGACAGGGGGAGACGAGCAGTACTTC.